This T cell receptor beta chain emerged from a study of T cells in Graves' hyperthyroidism and ophthalmopathy. Notes on the study in general: Among clonotypes expanded in thyroid above 0.001, most were also found in blood.

There are many counts of this clonotype. Its antigen is still unknown. There were TCR beta CDR3 regions amplified from RNA transcripts. The TCR CDR3 was amplified in a first-round RT-PCR using the HTBI primer set. In TCRdb, the multiplex PCR reads were re-called with MiXCR into one record per CDR3 protein. This repertoire shows hundreds of thousands of distinct CDR3 sequences, about 14% found once; its top ten account for 4% to 5.5%. Germline V gene data show CDR1 as SEHNR and CDR2 as FQNEAQ (reference sequence). The CDR3 is 17 residues long. Trimming cost V 1 base and J 1 base; bases outside gene matches: 8. At least 3 on the Clinical Activity Score was recorded for ophthalmopathy patients, who also had NOSPECS grade at least 4 and duration under 3 months. Uncontrolled infection, other autoimmune disease, pregnancy or lactation disqualified patients from enrolment.

The chain uses TRBV7-9 and TRBJ1-1; 8 bases line up with TRBD1. This sequence originates from a woman aged 40 to 49 with Graves' ophthalmopathy. Sequencing input: blood. CDR3: CASSLVPIGTGNTEAFF. For the CDR3, the DNA is TGTGCCAGCAGCTTAGTTCCTATTGGGACAGGGAACACTGAAGCTTTCTTT.